The 8 T cell receptor beta chains below were found in one sample sequenced in a study of T-cell memory formation after mild COVID-19. TCRdb fed the 5' RACE reads into MiXCR, producing one record per CDR3 protein. Of almost 350,000 distinct CDR3 sequences listed, about 20% were seen once; the top ten hold around a fifth. Sample: PBMCs or a T cell subset sorted from them (not recorded which). These receptors were taken from a man between 18 and 29 years old who had mild COVID-19 (a few samples of this study predate the infection). Cell type and time point are not known.

The CDR3 reads CASSQGGQGTGKNIQYF. The CDR3 DNA sequence: TGCGCCAGCAGTCAGGGAGGACAGGGCACAGGCAAAAACATTCAGTACTTC. The V and J genes are TRBV23-1 and TRBJ2-4; 8 bases match TRBD1. TRBV23-1 is known as an ORF, though its function is uncertain. The V and J ends lost 3 bases and 3 bases, in that order; junction bases with no gene match: 10. The CDR3 runs to 17 residues.

The sample holds one count of this clonotype. This sequence joins TRBV7-2 and TRBJ2-7, with 8 bases lining up with TRBD2. The CDR3 sequence is 13 residues long. After removal of 5 bases from V and 5 bases from J, the junction contained 5 bases not matched to a gene. Germline assignment: CDR1 SGHTA and CDR2 FQGNSA. The CDR3 region has the DNA TGTGCCAGCAGCCGGGGACTAGAAGACGAGCAGTACTTC. Translated: CASSRGLEDEQYF.

This clonotype was recorded a few times. This rearrangement joins TRBV7-8 to TRBJ2-7; no firm D call. V was cut by 1 base and J by 2 bases, with 12 bases left in between. Germline V gene data show CDR1 as SGHVS and CDR2 as FQNEAQ. The CDR3 has 15 amino acids. CDR3 sequence reads: CASSLEPAVPYEQYV. For the CDR3, the DNA is TGTGCCAGCAGCTTAGAGCCAGCTGTCCCCTACGAGCAGTACGTC.

This clonotype was detected only a few times. This sequence joins TRBV3-1 and TRBJ1-2; D is undetermined. V was trimmed by 0 bases and J by 7 bases, leaving 9 bases between them. The CDR3 covers 13 residues. Per the germline V gene, CDR1 is LGHDT and CDR2 is YNNKEL (reference sequence). The CDR3 nucleotides read TGTGCCAGCAGCCAAGAGATCAGTCTTGGCTACACCTTC. It translates to CASSQEISLGYTF. Drawing the rest from reference TRBV3-1 and TRBJ1-2, the complete variable domain is DTAVSQTPKYLVTQMGNDKSIKCEQNLGHDTMYWYKQDSKKFLKIMFSYNNKELIINETVPNRFSPKSPDKAHLNLHINSLELGDSAVYFCASSQEISLGYTFGSGTRLTVV.

The rearrangement links TRBV6-9 to TRBJ2-7; 8 nucleotides line up with TRBD2. Unmatched junction bases numbered 7, after V lost 6 bases and J lost 3 bases. Germline CDR1 and CDR2: MNHGY and SVAAGI. CDR3 length: 14 residues. This CDR3 reads CASRNGGEDYEQYF. CDR3 DNA sequence: TGTGCCAGCAGAAACGGGGGGGAGGACTACGAGCAGTACTTC.

The chain is built from TRBV20-1 and TRBJ1-4, with D possibly TRBD1 on 5 matching bases. Trimming shortened V by 6 bases and J by 4 bases, and 18 bases separated the two germline ends. The length of the CDR3 is 15 residues. Germline V gene sequence: CDR1 DFQATT, CDR2 SNEGSKA (reference sequence). Here the CDR3 reads CSARDRREDNEKLFF. The CDR3, as DNA: TGCAGTGCCAGGGACCGCAGGGAGGATAATGAAAAACTGTTTTTT.

CDR3 sequence reads: CASSDRGTGANVLTF. Written as DNA, the CDR3 is TGTGCCAGCAGTGACAGGGGGACTGGGGCCAACGTCCTGACTTTC. The chain combines TRBV28 with TRBJ2-6; TRBD1 matches 9 bases. Germline V CDR1 and CDR2: MDHEN, SYDVKM. The CDR3 length is 15 residues. V dropped 5 bases and J dropped 2; count of bases not matched to a gene: 1. The full variable domain, its missing parts supplied by reference TRBV28 and TRBJ2-6, is DVKVTQSSRYLVKRTGEKVFLECVQDMDHENMFWYRQDPGLGLRLIYFSYDVKMKEKGDIPEGYSVSREKKERFSLILESASTNQTSMYLCASSDRGTGANVLTFGAGSRLTVL.

The chain couples TRBV7-9 to TRBJ2-2; 10 nucleotides align to TRBD2. CDR3 length: 16 amino acids. CDR1 is SEHNR and CDR2 is FQNEAQ in the germline V gene (reference sequence). V lost 1 base to trimming and J lost 3 bases; unmatched junction nucleotides: 2. As DNA, the CDR3 is TGTGCCAGCAGCTTAGGGACTAGCGGTTACACCGGGGAGCTGTTTTTT. This sequence encodes CASSLGTSGYTGELFF.